The clone carrying this TCR beta chain was found a few times. Its target is unknown. This entry belongs to a study of vaccination effects on CD4 cells after COVID-19. Study overall: Peptide-pool stimulation followed by sequencing identified expanded antigen-specific CD4+ clonotypes in the ViraFEST assay. The culture medium for 2 million or so PBMC per well included roughly 10 IU/ml IL-2 and about 9.1 ug/ml peptides.

The V gene's germline CDR1 is SGHVS and CDR2 FQNEAQ. The length of the CDR3 is 15 residues. V lost 5 bases, J lost 7 bases, and 18 bases lay in between. TCRdb's copy holds only in-frame clones and misses some; the assay was immunoSEQ multiplex PCR. Counted here are 35,000 to 40,000 clones, roughly 87% occurring once; the ten biggest clones make up 2.5% to 3.5%. The culture ran for 10 days before CD4+ T cells were isolated. Source: CD4+ T cells from PBMCs cultured without peptide, taken before COVID-19 vaccination. This sequence joins TRBV7-8 and TRBJ1-3, with D possibly TRBD1 on 6 matching bases. The sequence derives from a human donor who received a COVID-19 vaccine. CDR3 nucleotide sequence: TGTGCCAGCAGCCCGACAGGATCTCTAGGGAACACCATATATTTT. Amino acid sequence: CASSPTGSLGNTIYF.